This T cell receptor (beta chain) was recovered during a study of siplizumab effects on memory and regulatory T cells. Whole-study findings and limits: The authors did not confirm suppressive function in proliferating Tregs from siplizumab cultures. In unstimulated cells, naive T cells appeared more diverse than memory T cells and seemed major alloresponse contributors. Where siplizumab was present, mappable alloreactive CD4+ clones averaged about 70% Treg-derived, compared with 26.9% in controls.

Assays were performed on 10^5 or so TCR templates per sample. The data were produced by immunoSEQ multiplex PCR, yet TCRdb's version contains in-frame clones alone and is incomplete. This sample has tens of thousands of clones, with roughly nine tenths found just once. V lost 3 bases, J lost 3 bases, and 4 bases stayed unmatched. The CDR3 runs 14 residues. CDR1 is MGHDK and CDR2 is SYGVNS in the germline V gene. A note on this clone: Its antigen is still unknown.

The TCR was taken from a human donor in good health. This chain joins TRBV25-1 and TRBJ1-2; 7 bases are shared with TRBD1. The sequencing input was CD8+ T cells sorted from blood. The CDR3 DNA follows: TGTGCCAGCAGTGAGGACAGGTACTACTATGGCTACACCTTC. Translation: CASSEDRYYYGYTF.